This T cell receptor beta chain was sequenced during a study of shared clonotypes between healthy human individuals. HIV-negative, healthy adults without recent acute infections or vaccinations were the donors. Caucasian adults residing in Nashville, Tennessee made up all the donors. For each subset, genomic DNA was distributed in equal portions over several immunoSEQ plates. Data came from immunoSEQ multiplex PCR; TCRdb stores just in-frame clones and leaves some out. Counted here are under 650,000 clones, 96% occurring once; the ten biggest clones make up about 0.057%. To note about this clone: The antigen is undetermined.

Whole-study findings and limits: Estimated richness was generally greater in naive than memory subsets.

Germline assignment: CDR1 MNHNS and CDR2 SASEGT. The CDR3 loop spans 11 amino acids. V was cut by 8 bases and J by 5 bases, with 8 bases left in between. The chain uses TRBV6-1 and TRBJ2-3, with a weak D call TRBD2 (5 bases). The sequenced sample consisted of naive CD4+ T cells sorted from blood. As for subset: CD45RA+ positively selected. The sequence came from a woman between 25 and 40 years old in good health. As DNA, the CDR3 is TGTGCCAGCGAGGGAAGAGATACGCAGTATTTT. Its translation is CASEGRDTQYF.